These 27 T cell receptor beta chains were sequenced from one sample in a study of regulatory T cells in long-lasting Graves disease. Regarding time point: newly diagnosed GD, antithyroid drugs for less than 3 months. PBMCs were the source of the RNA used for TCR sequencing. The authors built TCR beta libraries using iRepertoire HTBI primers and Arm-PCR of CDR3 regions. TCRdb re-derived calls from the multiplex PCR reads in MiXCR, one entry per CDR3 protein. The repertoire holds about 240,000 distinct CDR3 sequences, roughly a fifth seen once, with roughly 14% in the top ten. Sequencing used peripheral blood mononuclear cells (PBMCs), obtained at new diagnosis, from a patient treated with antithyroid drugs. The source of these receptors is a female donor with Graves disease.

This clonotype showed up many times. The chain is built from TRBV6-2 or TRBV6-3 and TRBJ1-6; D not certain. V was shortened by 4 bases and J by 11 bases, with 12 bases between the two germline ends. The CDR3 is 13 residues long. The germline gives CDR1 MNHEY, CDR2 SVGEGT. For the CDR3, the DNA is TGTGCCAGCAGTTCAAACAGCGGTACACCCCTCCACTTT. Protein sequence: CASSSNSGTPLHF.

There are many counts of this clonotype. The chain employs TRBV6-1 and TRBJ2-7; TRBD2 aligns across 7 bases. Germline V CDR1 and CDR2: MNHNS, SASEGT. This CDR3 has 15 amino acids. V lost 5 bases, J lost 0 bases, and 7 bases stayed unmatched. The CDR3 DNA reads TGTGCCAGCAGTCCGCTGGGGGGGAGCTCCTACGAGCAGTACTTC. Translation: CASSPLGGSSYEQYF.

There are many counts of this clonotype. The CDR3 loop reads CASSPGRPEGRETQYF. CDR3 bases: TGTGCCAGCAGCCCCGGGAGGCCCGAGGGACGAGAGACCCAGTACTTC. V is TRBV9 and J is TRBJ2-5; 7 bases agree with TRBD2. J was trimmed by 4 bases and V by 4 bases; bases with no gene match: 13. Germline V lookup: CDR1 SGDLS, CDR2 YYNGEE. The CDR3 consists of 16 residues.

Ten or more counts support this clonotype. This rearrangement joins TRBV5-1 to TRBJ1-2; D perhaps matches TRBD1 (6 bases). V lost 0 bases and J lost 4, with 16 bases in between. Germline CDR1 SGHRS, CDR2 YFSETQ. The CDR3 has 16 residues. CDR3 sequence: CASSLVGYRVGYGYTF. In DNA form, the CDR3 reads TGCGCCAGCAGCTTGGTGGGCTACAGGGTCGGCTATGGCTACACCTTC.

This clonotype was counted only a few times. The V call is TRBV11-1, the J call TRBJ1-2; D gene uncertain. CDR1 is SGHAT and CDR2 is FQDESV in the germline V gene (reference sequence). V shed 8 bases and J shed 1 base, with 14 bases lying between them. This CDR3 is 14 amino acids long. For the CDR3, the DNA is TGTGCCAGCTCGGATAAGGGAGTTAACTATGGCTACACCTTC. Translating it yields CASSDKGVNYGYTF.

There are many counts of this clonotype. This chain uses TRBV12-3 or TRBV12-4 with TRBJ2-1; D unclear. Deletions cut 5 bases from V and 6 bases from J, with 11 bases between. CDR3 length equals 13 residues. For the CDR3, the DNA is TGTGCCAGCAGTCCTGGCTGGGGCAATGAGCAGTTCTTC. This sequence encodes CASSPGWGNEQFF.

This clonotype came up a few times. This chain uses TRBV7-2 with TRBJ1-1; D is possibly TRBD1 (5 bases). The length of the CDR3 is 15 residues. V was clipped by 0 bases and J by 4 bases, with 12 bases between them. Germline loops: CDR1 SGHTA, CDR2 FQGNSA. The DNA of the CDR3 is TGTGCCAGCAGCTTAGCGGGCAGGCAGGGCACTGAAGCTTTCTTT. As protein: CASSLAGRQGTEAFF. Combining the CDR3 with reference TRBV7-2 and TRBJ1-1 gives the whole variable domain GAGVSQSPSNKVTEKGKDVELRCDPISGHTALYWYRQSLGQGLEFLIYFQGNSAPDKSGLPSDRFSAERTGGSVSTLTIQRTQQEDSAVYLCASSLAGRQGTEAFFGQGTRLTVV.

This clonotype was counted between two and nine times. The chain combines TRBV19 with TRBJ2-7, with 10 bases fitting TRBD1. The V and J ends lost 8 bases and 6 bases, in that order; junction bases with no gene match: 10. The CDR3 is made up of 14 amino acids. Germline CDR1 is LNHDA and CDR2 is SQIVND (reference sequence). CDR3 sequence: CASSPGTGVLEQYF. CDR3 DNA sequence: TGTGCCAGTTCTCCTGGGACAGGGGTTCTCGAGCAGTACTTC.

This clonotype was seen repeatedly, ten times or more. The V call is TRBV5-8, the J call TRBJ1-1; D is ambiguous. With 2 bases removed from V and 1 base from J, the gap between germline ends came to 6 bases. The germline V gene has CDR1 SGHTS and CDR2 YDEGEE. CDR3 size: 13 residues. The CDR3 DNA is TGTGCCAGCAGCTTCGCAGGGAACACTGAAGCTTTCTTT. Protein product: CASSFAGNTEAFF. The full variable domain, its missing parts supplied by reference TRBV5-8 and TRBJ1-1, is EAGVTQSPTHLIKTRGQQATLRCSPISGHTSVYWYQQALGLGLQFLLWYDEGEERNRGNFPPRFSGRQFPNYSSELNVNALELEDSALYLCASSFAGNTEAFFGQGTRLTVV.

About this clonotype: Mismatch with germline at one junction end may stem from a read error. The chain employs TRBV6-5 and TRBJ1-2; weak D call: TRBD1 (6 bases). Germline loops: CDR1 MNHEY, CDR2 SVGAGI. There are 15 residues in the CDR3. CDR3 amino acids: CASSYIPRDTYGYTF. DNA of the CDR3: TGCGCCAGCAGTTACATCCCCCGGGACACTTATGGCTACACCTTC.

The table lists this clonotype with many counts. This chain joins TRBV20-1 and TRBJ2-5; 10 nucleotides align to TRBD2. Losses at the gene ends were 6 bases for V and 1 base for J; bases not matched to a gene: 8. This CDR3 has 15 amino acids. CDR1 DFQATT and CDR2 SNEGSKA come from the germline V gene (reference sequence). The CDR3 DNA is TGCAGTGCAAGGCTGACTAGCGGGTCCCAAGAGACCCAGTACTTC. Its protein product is CSARLTSGSQETQYF.

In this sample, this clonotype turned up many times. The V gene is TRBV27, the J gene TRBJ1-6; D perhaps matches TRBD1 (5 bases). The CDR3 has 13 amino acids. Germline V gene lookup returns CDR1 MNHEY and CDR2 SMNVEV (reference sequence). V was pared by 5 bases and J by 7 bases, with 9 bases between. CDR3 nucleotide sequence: TGTGCCAGCAGTGTCCGGGGGAATTCACCCCTCCACTTT. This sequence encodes CASSVRGNSPLHF.

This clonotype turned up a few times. CDR3 residues: CASSPAVSSYNEQFF. CDR3 in DNA: TGTGCCAGCAGCCCAGCGGTTAGCTCCTACAATGAGCAGTTCTTC. The chain combines TRBV5-5 with TRBJ2-1; a possible D gene is TRBD2 (5 bases). This CDR3 is 15 amino acids long. Trimming shortened V by 4 bases and J by 0 bases, and 11 bases separated the two germline ends. Germline V CDR1 and CDR2: SGHKS, YYEKEE (reference sequence).

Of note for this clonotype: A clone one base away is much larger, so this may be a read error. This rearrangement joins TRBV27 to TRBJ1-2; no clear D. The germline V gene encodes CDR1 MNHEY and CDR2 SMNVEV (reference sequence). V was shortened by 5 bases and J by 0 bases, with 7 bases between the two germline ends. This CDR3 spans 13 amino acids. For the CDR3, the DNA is TGTGCCAGCAGTGACCAGACTAACTATGGCTACACCTTC. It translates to CASSDQTNYGYTF.

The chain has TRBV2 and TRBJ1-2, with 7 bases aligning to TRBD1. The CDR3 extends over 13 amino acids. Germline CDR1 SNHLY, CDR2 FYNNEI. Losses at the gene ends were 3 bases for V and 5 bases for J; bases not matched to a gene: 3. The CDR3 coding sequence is TGTGCCAGCAGTGACACAGGGGCATATGGCTACACCTTC. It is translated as CASSDTGAYGYTF.

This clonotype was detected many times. CDR3 loop: CASSAPERQKNIQYF. CDR3 DNA: TGTGCCAGCTCAGCCCCAGAGCGGCAGAAAAACATTCAGTACTTC. The V gene is TRBV18, the J gene TRBJ2-4; D might be TRBD2 (5 bases). This CDR3 is built from 15 residues. V was shortened by 5 bases and J by 4 bases, with 15 bases between the two germline ends. Germline V gene data show CDR1 as KGHSH and CDR2 as LQKENI. The variable domain in full, completed from reference TRBV18 and TRBJ2-4, reads NAGVMQNPRHLVRRRGQEARLRCSPMKGHSHVYWYRQLPEEGLKFMVYLQKENIIDESGMPKERFSAEFPKEGPSILRIQQVVRGDSAAYFCASSAPERQKNIQYFGAGTRLSVL.

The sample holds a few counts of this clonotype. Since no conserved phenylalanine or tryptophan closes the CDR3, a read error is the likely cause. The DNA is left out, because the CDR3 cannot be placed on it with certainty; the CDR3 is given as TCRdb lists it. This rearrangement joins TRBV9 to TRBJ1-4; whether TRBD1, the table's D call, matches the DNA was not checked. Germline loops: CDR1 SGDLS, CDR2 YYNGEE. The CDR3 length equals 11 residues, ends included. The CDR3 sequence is CASSCNRDPSR.

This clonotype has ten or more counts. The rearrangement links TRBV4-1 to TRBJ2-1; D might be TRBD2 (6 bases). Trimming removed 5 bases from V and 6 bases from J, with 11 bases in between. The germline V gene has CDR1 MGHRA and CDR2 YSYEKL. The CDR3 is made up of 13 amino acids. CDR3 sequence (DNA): TGCGCCAGCAGCTCCGGGACTCTCAATGAGCAGTTCTTC. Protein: CASSSGTLNEQFF.

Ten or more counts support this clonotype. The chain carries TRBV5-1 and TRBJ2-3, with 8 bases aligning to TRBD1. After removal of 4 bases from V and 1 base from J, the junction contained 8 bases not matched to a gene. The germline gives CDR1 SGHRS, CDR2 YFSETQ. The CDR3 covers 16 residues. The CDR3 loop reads CASSLRGQVGTDTQYF. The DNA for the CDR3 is TGCGCCAGCAGCCTCAGGGGGCAAGTAGGCACAGATACGCAGTATTTT.

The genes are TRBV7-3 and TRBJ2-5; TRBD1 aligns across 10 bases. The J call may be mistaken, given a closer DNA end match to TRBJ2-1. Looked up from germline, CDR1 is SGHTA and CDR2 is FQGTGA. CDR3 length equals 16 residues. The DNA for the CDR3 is TGTGCCAGCAGCTCGACAGGGGGCGCACTTTACAATGAGCAGTTCTTC. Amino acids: CASSSTGGALYNEQFF.

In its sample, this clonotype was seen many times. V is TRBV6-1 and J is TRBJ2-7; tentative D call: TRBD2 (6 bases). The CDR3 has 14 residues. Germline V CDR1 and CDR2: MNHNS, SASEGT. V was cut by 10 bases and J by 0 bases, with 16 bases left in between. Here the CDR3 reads CATVRDFGSYEQYF. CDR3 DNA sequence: TGTGCCACCGTCCGGGACTTTGGCTCCTACGAGCAGTACTTC.

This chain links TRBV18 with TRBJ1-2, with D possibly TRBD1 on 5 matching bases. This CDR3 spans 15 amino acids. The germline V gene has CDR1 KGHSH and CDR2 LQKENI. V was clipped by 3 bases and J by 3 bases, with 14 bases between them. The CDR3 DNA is TGTGCCAGCTCACCGGGTCGGGGGATGGACTATGGCTACACCTTC. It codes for CASSPGRGMDYGYTF.

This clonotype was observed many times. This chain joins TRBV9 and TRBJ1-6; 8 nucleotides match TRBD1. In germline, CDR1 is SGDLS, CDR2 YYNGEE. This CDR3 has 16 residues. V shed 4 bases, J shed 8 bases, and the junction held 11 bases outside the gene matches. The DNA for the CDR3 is TGTGCCAGCAGCCCCGGGACAGGAGGACTTTATTCACCCCTCCACTTT. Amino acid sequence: CASSPGTGGLYSPLHF.

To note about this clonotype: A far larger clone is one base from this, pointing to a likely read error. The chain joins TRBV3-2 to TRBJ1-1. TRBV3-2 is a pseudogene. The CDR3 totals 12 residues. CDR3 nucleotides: TGTGCCAGCAGCCAATTGGACACTGAAGCTTTCTTT. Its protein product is CASSQLDTEAFF.

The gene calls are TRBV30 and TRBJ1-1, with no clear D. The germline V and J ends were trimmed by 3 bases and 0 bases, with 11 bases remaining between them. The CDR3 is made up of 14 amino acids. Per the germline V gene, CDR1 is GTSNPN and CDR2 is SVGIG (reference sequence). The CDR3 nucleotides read TGTGCCTGGAGCTTTAACCTAATGAACACTGAAGCTTTCTTT. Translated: CAWSFNLMNTEAFF.

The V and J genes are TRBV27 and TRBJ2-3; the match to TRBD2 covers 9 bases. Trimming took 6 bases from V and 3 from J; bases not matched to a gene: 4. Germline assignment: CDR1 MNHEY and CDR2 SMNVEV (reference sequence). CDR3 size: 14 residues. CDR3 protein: CASRRLADTDTQYF. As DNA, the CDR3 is TGTGCCAGCAGGAGACTAGCGGATACAGATACGCAGTATTTT.

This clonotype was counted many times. The CDR3 sequence: CASSLEMWAEAFF. In DNA, the CDR3 is TGTGCCAGCAGCTTAGAGATGTGGGCTGAAGCTTTCTTT. This chain connects TRBV7-2 to TRBJ1-1; D ambiguous. The germline gives CDR1 SGHTA, CDR2 FQGNSA. Between the trimmed V and J ends, which lost 1 base and 6 bases, there was a span of 9 bases. CDR3 size: 13 residues.